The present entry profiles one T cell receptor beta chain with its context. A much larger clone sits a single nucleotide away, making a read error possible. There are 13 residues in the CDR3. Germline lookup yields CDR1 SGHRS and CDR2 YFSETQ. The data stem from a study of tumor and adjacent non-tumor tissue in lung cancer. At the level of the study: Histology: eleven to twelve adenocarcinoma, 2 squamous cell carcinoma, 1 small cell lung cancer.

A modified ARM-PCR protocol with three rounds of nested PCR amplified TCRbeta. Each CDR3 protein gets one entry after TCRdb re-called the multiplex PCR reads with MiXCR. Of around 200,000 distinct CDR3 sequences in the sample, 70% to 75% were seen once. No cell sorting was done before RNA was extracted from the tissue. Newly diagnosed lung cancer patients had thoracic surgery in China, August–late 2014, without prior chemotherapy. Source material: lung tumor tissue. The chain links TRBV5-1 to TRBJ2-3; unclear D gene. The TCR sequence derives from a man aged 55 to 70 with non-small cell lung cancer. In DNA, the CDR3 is TGCGCCGGCAGCTTAGCCTACACAGATACGCAGTATTTT. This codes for CAGSLAYTDTQYF.